This is a list of T cell receptor beta chains from one sample in a study of blood T cells in healthy people across ages. TCRdb passed the 5' RACE reads through MiXCR, listing each CDR3 protein once. The profile shows 550,000 to 650,000 distinct CDR3 sequences, less than 35% of them singletons. What was sequenced was blood. Every receptor here comes from a woman over 75 in good health. The CDR3 runs from the conserved cysteine through the conserved F or W. A D gene is named only where the DNA matches it firmly. Expanded clones get a size class; other rows say once, few or many, or leave the size out.

d_gene: TRBD1; j_gene: TRBJ1-4; v_gene: TRBV5-1; abundance: few; CDR3aa: CASSPQGQGTNEKLFF; CDR3nt: TGCGCCAGCAGCCCGCAAGGACAGGGTACTAATGAAAAACTGTTTTTT
d_gene: TRBD2; j_gene: TRBJ2-3; v_gene: TRBV5-1; abundance: .; CDR3aa: CASSLGASGRSTDTQYF; CDR3nt: TGCGCCAGCAGCCTTGGTGCTAGCGGGAGGTCAACAGATACGCAGTATTTT
d_gene: .; j_gene: TRBJ1-1; v_gene: TRBV20-1; abundance: .; CDR3aa: CSARTRRIMNTEAFF; CDR3nt: TGCAGTGCTAGGACCCGCAGAATCATGAACACTGAAGCTTTCTTT
d_gene: .; j_gene: TRBJ1-6; v_gene: TRBV7-9; abundance: few; CDR3aa: CASSLEAGGAPLHF; CDR3nt: TGTGCCAGCAGCTTGGAGGCGGGTGGGGCACCCCTCCACTTT
d_gene: .; j_gene: TRBJ2-7; v_gene: TRBV30; abundance: many; CDR3aa: CAWSGLLSYEQYF; CDR3nt: TGTGCCTGGAGTGGACTCCTCTCCTACGAGCAGTACTTC
d_gene: .; j_gene: TRBJ2-1; v_gene: TRBV7-9; abundance: .; CDR3aa: CASSFPGRLNEQFF; CDR3nt: TGTGCCAGCAGCTTTCCGGGACGGCTGAATGAGCAGTTCTTC
d_gene: TRBD2; j_gene: TRBJ2-3; v_gene: TRBV11-2; abundance: .; CDR3aa: CASSLVGSGGLTDTQYF; CDR3nt: TGTGCCAGCAGCTTAGTGGGTAGCGGGGGACTCACAGATACGCAGTATTTT
d_gene: TRBD1; j_gene: TRBJ1-1; v_gene: TRBV29-1; abundance: .; CDR3aa: CSVARGYTEAFF; CDR3nt: TGCAGCGTTGCCAGGGGGTACACTGAAGCTTTCTTT
d_gene: .; j_gene: TRBJ2-1; v_gene: TRBV12-3/TRBV12-4; abundance: few; CDR3aa: CASTRDPLSNEQFF; CDR3nt: TGTGCCAGCACCCGGGACCCCCTGAGCAATGAGCAGTTCTTC
d_gene: TRBD1; j_gene: TRBJ1-5; v_gene: TRBV10-3; abundance: .; CDR3aa: CAISAAGTGSRSNQPKHF; CDR3nt: TGTGCCATCAGTGCGGCCGGGACAGGGTCGCGGAGCAATCAGCCCAAGCATTTT
d_gene: .; j_gene: TRBJ2-7; v_gene: TRBV5-6; abundance: many; CDR3aa: CASSLGDRQAYEQYF; CDR3nt: TGTGCCAGCAGCTTGGGTGACAGGCAGGCCTACGAGCAGTACTTC
d_gene: .; j_gene: TRBJ1-2; v_gene: TRBV28; abundance: many; CDR3aa: CAIGVGSYGYTF; CDR3nt: TGTGCCATTGGGGTGGGTTCCTATGGCTACACCTTC
d_gene: TRBD1; j_gene: TRBJ2-1; v_gene: TRBV7-6; abundance: .; CDR3aa: CASSFTGETQFF; CDR3nt: TGTGCCAGCAGTTTTACAGGGGAGACCCAGTTCTTC
d_gene: .; j_gene: TRBJ1-2; v_gene: TRBV7-3; abundance: many; CDR3aa: CASSPQVGYYGYTF; CDR3nt: TGTGCCAGCAGCCCCCAAGTGGGATACTATGGCTACACCTTC
d_gene: TRBD2; j_gene: TRBJ2-5; v_gene: TRBV12-3/TRBV12-4; abundance: few; CDR3aa: CASSSSGGPNNEQYF; CDR3nt: TGTGCCAGCAGTTCTAGCGGGGGGCCCAACAATGAGCAGTACTTC
d_gene: .; j_gene: TRBJ2-7; v_gene: TRBV4-2; abundance: many; CDR3aa: CASSQDWVSSHEQYF; CDR3nt: TGTGCCAGCAGCCAAGATTGGGTGAGTTCCCACGAGCAGTACTTC
d_gene: .; j_gene: TRBJ1-3; v_gene: TRBV10-3; abundance: .; CDR3aa: CAISEHQNTIYF; CDR3nt: TGTGCCATCAGTGAGCACCAGAACACCATATATTTT
d_gene: .; j_gene: TRBJ2-7; v_gene: TRBV11-3; abundance: .; CDR3aa: CASSLDTGRYEQYF; CDR3nt: TGTGCCAGCAGCTTAGATACAGGCCGCTACGAGCAGTACTTC
d_gene: .; j_gene: TRBJ1-6; v_gene: TRBV6-5; abundance: few; CDR3aa: CASSFAGSGNSPLHF; CDR3nt: TGTGCCAGCAGTTTCGCGGGCAGCGGGAATTCACCCCTCCACTTT
d_gene: .; j_gene: TRBJ2-5; v_gene: TRBV7-9; abundance: many; CDR3aa: CASSFKAPGVGEETQYF; CDR3nt: TGTGCCAGCAGCTTCAAAGCACCCGGAGTAGGGGAAGAGACCCAGTACTTC
d_gene: TRBD2; j_gene: TRBJ2-1; v_gene: TRBV12-3/TRBV12-4; abundance: many; CDR3aa: CASSSASGGWNEQFF; CDR3nt: TGTGCCAGCAGTTCCGCTAGCGGGGGGTGGAATGAGCAGTTCTTC
d_gene: TRBD1; j_gene: TRBJ1-2; v_gene: TRBV5-1; abundance: .; CDR3aa: CASRSGTASNYGYTF; CDR3nt: TGCGCCAGCAGGTCGGGGACAGCCTCTAACTATGGCTACACCTTC
d_gene: TRBD1; j_gene: TRBJ2-6; v_gene: TRBV30; abundance: .; CDR3aa: CAWVKQGALRANVRTF; CDR3nt: TGTGCCTGGGTTAAACAGGGGGCGCTTAGGGCCAACGTCCGGACTTTC
d_gene: .; j_gene: TRBJ1-2; v_gene: TRBV7-2; abundance: many; CDR3aa: CASSFPGSGYTF; CDR3nt: TGTGCCAGCAGCTTTCCGGGGAGCGGCTACACCTTC
d_gene: TRBD1; j_gene: TRBJ1-6; v_gene: TRBV27; abundance: many; CDR3aa: CATTGQGNNSPLHF; CDR3nt: TGTGCCACCACTGGACAGGGTAATAATTCACCCCTCCACTTT
d_gene: TRBD2; j_gene: TRBJ2-5; v_gene: TRBV7-8; abundance: many; CDR3aa: CASSCGGEEETQYF; CDR3nt: TGTGCCAGCAGCTGCGGGGGGGAGGAGGAGACCCAGTACTTC
d_gene: .; j_gene: TRBJ2-7; v_gene: TRBV5-1; abundance: few; CDR3aa: CASSLMRSSYEQYF; CDR3nt: TGCGCCAGCAGCTTGATGCGGTCTTCCTACGAGCAGTACTTC
d_gene: .; j_gene: TRBJ2-7; v_gene: TRBV7-6; abundance: many; CDR3aa: CASSLTQGREQYF; CDR3nt: TGTGCCAGCAGCTTGACTCAGGGTCGCGAGCAGTACTTC
d_gene: .; j_gene: TRBJ2-5; v_gene: TRBV9; abundance: many; CDR3aa: CASSPRWGSETQYF; CDR3nt: TGTGCCAGCAGCCCCAGATGGGGGTCAGAGACCCAGTACTTC
d_gene: TRBD1; j_gene: TRBJ2-2; v_gene: TRBV10-3; abundance: few; CDR3aa: CAISENRGQGAGTGELFF; CDR3nt: TGTGCCATCAGTGAAAACCGTGGGCAGGGGGCTGGCACCGGGGAGCTGTTTTTT
d_gene: TRBD1; j_gene: TRBJ2-4; v_gene: TRBV7-2; abundance: many; CDR3aa: CASSLEPDRGRGIQYF; CDR3nt: TGTGCCAGCAGCTTAGAACCCGACAGGGGGCGAGGCATTCAGTACTTC
d_gene: TRBD2; j_gene: TRBJ2-1; v_gene: TRBV2; abundance: few; CDR3aa: CAGSSGSSNEQFF; CDR3nt: TGTGCCGGCTCTAGCGGGAGCTCTAATGAGCAGTTCTTC
d_gene: .; j_gene: TRBJ2-1; v_gene: TRBV25-1; abundance: many; CDR3aa: CASSRANHEQFF; CDR3nt: TGTGCCAGCAGTCGGGCAAACCATGAGCAGTTCTTC
d_gene: .; j_gene: TRBJ2-1; v_gene: TRBV15; abundance: many; CDR3aa: CATSTPGDSSSYNEQFF; CDR3nt: TGTGCCACCAGCACCCCGGGGGACAGCAGCTCCTACAATGAGCAGTTCTTC
d_gene: .; j_gene: TRBJ2-5; v_gene: TRBV7-2; abundance: .; CDR3aa: CASTFRGHRNGQYF; CDR3nt: TGTGCCAGCACTTTCCGGGGGCATAGAAATGGGCAGTACTTC
d_gene: .; j_gene: TRBJ1-5; v_gene: TRBV30; abundance: .; CDR3aa: CAWSLGMSNQPQHF; CDR3nt: TGTGCCTGGAGTCTGGGGATGAGCAATCAGCCCCAGCATTTT
d_gene: .; j_gene: TRBJ1-1; v_gene: TRBV5-1; abundance: many; CDR3aa: CASSFGTEVMNTEAFF; CDR3nt: TGCGCCAGCAGCTTTGGGACGGAAGTTATGAACACTGAAGCTTTCTTT
d_gene: .; j_gene: TRBJ1-2; v_gene: TRBV3-1; abundance: many; CDR3aa: CASSQTGSYGYTF; CDR3nt: TGTGCCAGCAGCCAAACAGGGAGCTATGGCTACACCTTC
d_gene: TRBD1; j_gene: TRBJ2-7; v_gene: TRBV20-1; abundance: medium-sized; CDR3aa: CSARDGDRPYEQYF; CDR3nt: TGCAGTGCTAGAGATGGGGACAGGCCTTACGAGCAGTACTTC
d_gene: TRBD1; j_gene: TRBJ2-7; v_gene: TRBV29-1; abundance: many; CDR3aa: CSVSTGTGSAQYF; CDR3nt: TGCAGCGTTTCGACAGGGACGGGTTCTGCGCAGTACTTC
d_gene: .; j_gene: TRBJ2-5; v_gene: TRBV7-2; abundance: .; CDR3aa: CASSLAKVAGTQYF; CDR3nt: TGTGCCAGCAGCTTAGCGAAGGTAGCCGGGACCCAGTACTTC
d_gene: TRBD1; j_gene: TRBJ2-3; v_gene: TRBV30; abundance: .; CDR3aa: CAWSPRTGGTDTQYF; CDR3nt: TGTGCCTGGAGCCCCAGGACAGGGGGCACAGATACGCAGTATTTT
d_gene: .; j_gene: TRBJ1-1; v_gene: TRBV27; abundance: .; CDR3aa: CASSLWGLSEGTEAFF; CDR3nt: TGTGCCAGCAGTTTATGGGGTTTATCTGAGGGCACTGAAGCTTTCTTT
d_gene: .; j_gene: TRBJ2-7; v_gene: TRBV20-1; abundance: .; CDR3aa: CSVRDPGFSYEQYF; CDR3nt: TGCAGTGTTAGAGATCCGGGGTTCTCCTACGAGCAGTACTTC
d_gene: TRBD1; j_gene: TRBJ1-6; v_gene: TRBV20-1; abundance: many; CDR3aa: CSAALTGGSNSPLHF; CDR3nt: TGCAGTGCTGCCCTGACAGGGGGAAGTAATTCACCCCTCCACTTT
d_gene: TRBD1; j_gene: TRBJ2-7; v_gene: TRBV20-1; abundance: few; CDR3aa: CSAHGQGRSYEQYF; CDR3nt: TGCAGTGCTCACGGACAGGGGAGATCCTACGAGCAGTACTTC